These T cell receptor beta chains were read from a single sample in a study of identical twins. Via MiXCR, TCRdb re-called the 5' RACE reads, giving one row per CDR3 protein. The data show about 690,000 distinct CDR3 sequences, over 5% seen once. Sequenced sample: naive T cells sorted from blood. The receptors were gathered from a man between 18 and 35 years old in good health. Each CDR3 is given with its conserved first and last residue. D genes are given only for firm matches. Clone size is stated in some rows and not others, as once, few, many or a class when expanded.

J gene,clone size,D gene,V gene,CDR3 protein,CDR3 DNA
TRBJ2-3,many,TRBD1,TRBV24-1,CATRTGYTQYF,TGTGCCACCAGGACAGGGTATACGCAGTATTTT
TRBJ2-5,.,.,TRBV24-1,CATNQGGETQYF,TGTGCCACCAACCAAGGGGGGGAGACCCAGTACTTC
TRBJ2-2,many,.,TRBV5-1,CASSLGVLNTGELFF,TGCGCCAGCAGCTTGGGAGTCTTGAACACCGGGGAGCTGTTTTTT
TRBJ2-3,few,.,TRBV7-9,CASSSGRASTDTQYF,TGTGCCAGCAGCTCGGGACGGGCAAGCACAGATACGCAGTATTTT
TRBJ2-6,many,.,TRBV6-5,CASSYGDVSGANVLTF,TGTGCCAGCAGTTACGGTGACGTATCTGGGGCCAACGTCCTGACTTTC
TRBJ2-2,few,TRBD2,TRBV4-2,CASSLIGLAGGHTGELFF,TGTGCCAGCAGCCTTATAGGACTAGCGGGAGGGCACACCGGGGAGCTGTTTTTT
TRBJ2-2,many,TRBD1,TRBV9,CASSLPTGTDTGELFF,TGTGCCAGCAGCTTACCGACAGGGACCGACACCGGGGAGCTGTTTTTT
TRBJ1-5,.,.,TRBV7-9,CASSLVGGMSNQPQHF,TGTGCCAGCAGCTTAGTCGGAGGGATGAGCAATCAGCCCCAGCATTTT
TRBJ1-1,many,.,TRBV6-5,CASSYGVGLNTEAFF,TGTGCCAGCAGTTACGGGGTCGGGTTGAACACTGAAGCTTTCTTT
TRBJ2-5,many,.,TRBV4-1,CASSQGFQETQYF,TGCGCCAGCAGCCAGGGATTTCAAGAGACCCAGTACTTC
TRBJ2-3,few,.,TRBV20-1,CSARDNIDTQYF,TGCAGTGCTAGAGATAATATAGATACGCAGTATTTT
TRBJ2-7,many,.,TRBV28,CASIPVTKRHEQYF,TGTGCCAGCATACCGGTCACGAAGAGGCACGAGCAGTACTTC
TRBJ2-5,.,TRBD1,TRBV12-3/TRBV12-4,CASRTLGQTPETQYF,TGTGCCAGCAGAACCCTGGGACAGACGCCCGAGACCCAGTACTTC
TRBJ2-1,few,TRBD2,TRBV14,CASSQGLAVFYEQFF,TGTGCCAGCAGCCAAGGGCTAGCGGTTTTCTATGAGCAGTTCTTC
TRBJ2-1,.,TRBD2,TRBV27,CASSLSGNAINYNEQFF,TGTGCCAGCAGTTTAAGCGGGAATGCTATCAACTACAATGAGCAGTTCTTC